These 8 T cell receptor beta chains share one sample of origin, sequenced in a study of blood T cell repertoires in COVID-19. The table came from immunoSEQ multiplex PCR; TCRdb's copy has only in-frame clones and leaves some out. Of 140,000 to 150,000 clones detected, roughly 88% appear once; the ten largest clones hold 1.7%. The specimen sequenced was peripheral blood. The receptors were gathered from a woman in her forties or fifties with acute or convalescent COVID-19.

This clone was seen once. One end of the junction varies from germline; a read error may be responsible. The chain recombines TRBV19 with TRBJ1-2; D is possibly TRBD1 (6 bases). The length of the CDR3 is 13 residues. Germline V gene lookup returns CDR1 LNHDA and CDR2 SQIVND (reference sequence). The DNA of the CDR3 is TGTGCCAGTAGCATAGGGACAACCTATGGCTACACCTTC. Translation gives CASSIGTTYGYTF.

The rearrangement joins TRBV9 to TRBJ2-7; 7 bases are shared with TRBD1. The CDR3 runs to 14 residues. Per the germline V gene, CDR1 is SGDLS and CDR2 is YYNGEE. V was pared by 0 bases and J by 5 bases, with 5 bases of the junction left unmatched. This chain's CDR3 is CASSVVPGTDEQYF. The CDR3 region has the DNA TGTGCCAGCAGCGTAGTTCCGGGGACAGACGAGCAGTACTTC.

The chain combines TRBV29-1 with TRBJ2-3; a possible D gene is TRBD1 (5 bases). The V gene lost 4 bases and the J gene lost 4 bases, with 15 bases spanning the gap. CDR3 length equals 14 residues. Germline loops: CDR1 SQVTM, CDR2 ANQGSEA. CDR3: CSVGGREFSDTQYF. In DNA, the CDR3 is TGCAGCGTTGGGGGCAGGGAATTTTCAGATACGCAGTATTTT.

The DNA for the CDR3 is TGTGCCAGCAGCTTACAGGGTGAGCACACTGAAGCTTTCTTT. Amino acids: CASSLQGEHTEAFF. This rearrangement joins TRBV2 to TRBJ1-1, with a possible D match to TRBD1 (6 bases). The germline CDR1 and CDR2 sequences are SNHLY and FYNNEI. With 6 bases removed from V and 3 bases from J, the gap between germline ends came to 14 bases. The CDR3 is 14 residues long. Combining the CDR3 with reference TRBV2 and TRBJ1-1 gives the whole variable domain EPEVTQTPSHQVTQMGQEVILRCVPISNHLYFYWYRQILGQKVEFLVSFYNNEISEKSEIFDDQFSVERPDGSNFTLKIRSTKLEDSAMYFCASSLQGEHTEAFFGQGTRLTVV.

The chain has TRBV20-1 and TRBJ2-7, with 11 positions matching TRBD2. The ends lost 3 bases at V and 1 base at J; junction bases unmatched: 5. CDR1 is DFQATT and CDR2 is SNEGSKA in the germline V gene (reference sequence). The CDR3 has 15 amino acids. As DNA, the CDR3 is TGCAGTGCTAGTATAGCGGGGGGGCCGTCCTACGAGCAGTACTTC. As protein: CSASIAGGPSYEQYF.

This chain joins TRBV25-1 and TRBJ1-5; the D gene is possibly TRBD1 (6 bases). Germline loops: CDR1 MGHDK, CDR2 SYGVNS. The CDR3 loop spans 14 amino acids. Trimming removed 4 bases at V and 2 bases at J, with 9 bases between. The DNA of the CDR3 is TGTGCCAGCAGTGTTTCAGGGGGCAATCAGCCCCAGCATTTT. Its protein is CASSVSGGNQPQHF.

The rearrangement links TRBV10-3 to TRBJ2-1; D might be TRBD1 (6 bases). The CDR3 length is 13 residues. Germline values: CDR1 ENHRY, CDR2 SYGVKD. V lost 7 bases and J 6 bases, leaving 13 bases between the germline ends. The DNA of the CDR3 is TGTGCCATCACCCCCGGACAGATCAATGAGCAGTTCTTC. Its translation: CAITPGQINEQFF.

The chain recombines TRBV27 with TRBJ1-1, with D perhaps matching TRBD1 (5 bases). V gave up 4 bases and J gave up 6 bases, with 12 bases separating them. Germline CDR1 MNHEY, CDR2 SMNVEV (reference sequence). CDR3 size: 13 residues. CDR3: CASSYVGGAEAFF. CDR3 coding DNA: TGTGCCAGCAGTTATGTCGGGGGGGCTGAAGCTTTCTTT.